The present TCR beta chain was sequenced within a study of blood T cell repertoires in COVID-19. Whole-study context: Material from acute and convalescent COVID-19 was sourced from the United States, Italy and Spain. PBMCs, B-cell-depleted T cells, or T cells were the source of the cDNA or gDNA that made up the material.

In the original workflow: Estimation of nucleated cell counts relied on the amplification of reference gene primers. Some clones are missing from TCRdb's copy, which holds only in-frame ones; the method was immunoSEQ multiplex PCR. From that table come the V and J calls and clone size; the DNA was used to work out D and trimming. The sample records about 670,000 clones, approximately 90% being singletons. The CDR3 contains 14 residues. Trimming shortened V by 1 base and J by 7 bases, and 13 bases separated the two germline ends. Germline assignment: CDR1 PRHDT and CDR2 FYEKMQ (reference sequence). This receptor was obtained from a woman between 18 and 30 years old with acute or convalescent COVID-19. Sequencing used peripheral blood. The V gene is TRBV13, the J gene TRBJ1-1; D is undetermined. The CDR3 loop is CASSLDRLALEAFF. DNA of the CDR3: TGTGCCAGCAGCTTAGACCGTCTGGCTCTTGAAGCTTTCTTT.